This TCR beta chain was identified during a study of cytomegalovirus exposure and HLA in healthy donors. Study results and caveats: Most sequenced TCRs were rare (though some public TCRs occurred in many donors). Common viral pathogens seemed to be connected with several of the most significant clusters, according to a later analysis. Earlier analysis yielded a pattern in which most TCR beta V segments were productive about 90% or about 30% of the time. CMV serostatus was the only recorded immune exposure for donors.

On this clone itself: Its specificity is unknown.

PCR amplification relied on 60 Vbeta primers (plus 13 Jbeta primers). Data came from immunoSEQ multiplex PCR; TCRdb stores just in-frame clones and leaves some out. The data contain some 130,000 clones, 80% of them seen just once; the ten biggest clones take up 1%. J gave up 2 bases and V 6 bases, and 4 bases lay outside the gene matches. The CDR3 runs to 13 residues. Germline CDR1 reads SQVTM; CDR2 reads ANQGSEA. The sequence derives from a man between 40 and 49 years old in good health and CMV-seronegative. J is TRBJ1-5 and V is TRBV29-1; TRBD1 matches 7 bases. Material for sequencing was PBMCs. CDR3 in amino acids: CSVHTGGNQPQHF. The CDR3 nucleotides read TGCAGCGTACATACAGGGGGCAATCAGCCCCAGCATTTT. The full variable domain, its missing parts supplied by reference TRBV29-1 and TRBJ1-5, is SAVISQKPSRDICQRGTSLTIQCQVDSQVTMMFWYRQQPGQSLTLIATANQGSEATYESGFVIDKFPISRPNLTFSTLTVSNMSPEDSSIYLCSVHTGGNQPQHFGDGTRLSIL.